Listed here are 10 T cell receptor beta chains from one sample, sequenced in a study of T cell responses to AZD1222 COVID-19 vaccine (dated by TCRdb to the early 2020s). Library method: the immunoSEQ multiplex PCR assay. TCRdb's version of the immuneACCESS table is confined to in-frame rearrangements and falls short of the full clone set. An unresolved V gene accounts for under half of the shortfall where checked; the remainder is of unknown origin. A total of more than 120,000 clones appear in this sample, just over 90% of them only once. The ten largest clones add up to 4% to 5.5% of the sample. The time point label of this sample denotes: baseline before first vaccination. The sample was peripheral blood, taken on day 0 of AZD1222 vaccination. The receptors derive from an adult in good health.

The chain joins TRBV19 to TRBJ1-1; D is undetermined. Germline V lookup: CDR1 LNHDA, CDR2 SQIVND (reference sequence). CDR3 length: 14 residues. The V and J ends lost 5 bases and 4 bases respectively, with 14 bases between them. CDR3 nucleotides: TGTGCCAGTAGTGGCAGAATTGGGAGCACTGAAGCTTTCTTT. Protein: CASSGRIGSTEAFF.

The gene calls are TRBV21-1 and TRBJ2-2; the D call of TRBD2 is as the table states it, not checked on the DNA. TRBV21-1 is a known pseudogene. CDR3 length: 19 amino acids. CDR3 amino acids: CASSKGRCRGGKNTGELFF. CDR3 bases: TGTGCCAGCAGCAAAGGTCGGTGTCGGGGAGGTAAAAACACCGGGGAGCTGTTTTTT.

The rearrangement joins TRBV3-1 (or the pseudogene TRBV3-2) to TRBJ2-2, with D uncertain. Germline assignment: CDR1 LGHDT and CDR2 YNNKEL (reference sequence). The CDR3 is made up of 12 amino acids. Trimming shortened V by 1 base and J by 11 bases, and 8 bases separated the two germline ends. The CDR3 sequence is CASSQVNSELFF. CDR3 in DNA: TGTGCCAGCAGCCAAGTAAACTCCGAGCTGTTTTTT.

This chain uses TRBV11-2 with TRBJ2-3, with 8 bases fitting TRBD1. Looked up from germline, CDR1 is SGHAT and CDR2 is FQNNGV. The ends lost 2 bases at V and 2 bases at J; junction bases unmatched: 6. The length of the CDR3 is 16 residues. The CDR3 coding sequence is TGTGCCAGCAGCTTACCAAGGACAGGGACCACAGATACGCAGTATTTT. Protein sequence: CASSLPRTGTTDTQYF.

DNA for the CDR3: TGTGCCAGCAGCGTAGTTGGGACAGGGGATGGCTACACCTTC. Translating gives CASSVVGTGDGYTF. This chain uses TRBV9 with TRBJ1-2; 10 bases fit TRBD1. V lost 0 bases to trimming and J lost 6 bases; unmatched junction nucleotides: 2. The germline CDR1 and CDR2 sequences are SGDLS and YYNGEE. The CDR3 consists of 14 residues.

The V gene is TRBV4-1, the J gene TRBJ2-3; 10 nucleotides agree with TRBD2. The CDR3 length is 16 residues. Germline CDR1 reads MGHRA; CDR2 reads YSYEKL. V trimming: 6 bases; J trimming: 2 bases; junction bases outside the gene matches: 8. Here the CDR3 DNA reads TGCGCCAGCAGAGGGATAGCGGGAGGCCCCACAGATACGCAGTATTTT. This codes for CASRGIAGGPTDTQYF.

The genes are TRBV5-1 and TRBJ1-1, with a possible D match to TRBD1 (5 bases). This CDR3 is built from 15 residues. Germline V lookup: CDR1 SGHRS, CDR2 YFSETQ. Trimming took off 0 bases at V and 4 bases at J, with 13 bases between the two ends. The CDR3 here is CASSLGFGRGTEAFF. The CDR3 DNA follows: TGCGCCAGCAGCTTGGGGTTCGGGAGGGGCACTGAAGCTTTCTTT.

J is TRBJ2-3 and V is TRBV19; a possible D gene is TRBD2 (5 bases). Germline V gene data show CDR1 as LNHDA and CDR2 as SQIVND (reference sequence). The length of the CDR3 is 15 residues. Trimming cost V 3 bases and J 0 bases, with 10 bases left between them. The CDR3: CASSITGSSTDTQYF. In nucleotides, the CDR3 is TGTGCCAGTAGTATTACGGGAAGTAGCACAGATACGCAGTATTTT.

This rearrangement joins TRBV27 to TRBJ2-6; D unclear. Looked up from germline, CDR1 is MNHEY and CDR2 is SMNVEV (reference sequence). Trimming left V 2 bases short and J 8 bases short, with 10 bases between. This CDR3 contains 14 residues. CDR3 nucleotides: TGTGCCAGCAGTTTACGCAGTACGCCCAACGTCCTGACTTTC. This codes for CASSLRSTPNVLTF.

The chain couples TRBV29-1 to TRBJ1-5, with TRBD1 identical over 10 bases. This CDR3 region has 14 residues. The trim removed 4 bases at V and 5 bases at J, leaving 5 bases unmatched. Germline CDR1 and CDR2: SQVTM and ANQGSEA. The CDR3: CSVAGGTGDQPQHF. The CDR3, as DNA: TGCAGCGTTGCTGGTGGGACAGGGGATCAGCCCCAGCATTTT.